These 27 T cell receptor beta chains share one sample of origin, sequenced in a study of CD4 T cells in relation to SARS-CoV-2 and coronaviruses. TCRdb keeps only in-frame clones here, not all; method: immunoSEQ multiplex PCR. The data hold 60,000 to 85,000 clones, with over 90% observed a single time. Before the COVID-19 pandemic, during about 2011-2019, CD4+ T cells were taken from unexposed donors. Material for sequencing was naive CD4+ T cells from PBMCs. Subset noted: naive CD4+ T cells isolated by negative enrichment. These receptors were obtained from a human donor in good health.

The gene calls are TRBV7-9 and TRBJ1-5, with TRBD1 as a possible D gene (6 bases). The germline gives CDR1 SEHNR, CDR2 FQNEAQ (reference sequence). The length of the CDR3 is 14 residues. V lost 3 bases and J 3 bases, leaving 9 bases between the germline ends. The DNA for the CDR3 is TGTGCCAGCAGCTTGGACAGTGTCAATCAGCCCCAGCATTTT. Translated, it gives CASSLDSVNQPQHF.

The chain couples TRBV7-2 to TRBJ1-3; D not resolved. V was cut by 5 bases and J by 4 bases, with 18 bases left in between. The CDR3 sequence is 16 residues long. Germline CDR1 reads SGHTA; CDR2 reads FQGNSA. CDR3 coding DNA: TGTGCCAGCAGCCTCGGCCAGGTCTACGCCGGAAACACCATATATTTT. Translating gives CASSLGQVYAGNTIYF.

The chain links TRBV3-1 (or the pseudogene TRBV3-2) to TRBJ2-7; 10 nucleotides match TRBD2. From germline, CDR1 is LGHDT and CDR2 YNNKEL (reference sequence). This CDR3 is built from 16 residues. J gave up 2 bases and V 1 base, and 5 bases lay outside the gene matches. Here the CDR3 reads CASSQGGLAAAYEQYF. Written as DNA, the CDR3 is TGTGCCAGCAGCCAAGGTGGACTAGCGGCGGCCTACGAGCAGTACTTC.

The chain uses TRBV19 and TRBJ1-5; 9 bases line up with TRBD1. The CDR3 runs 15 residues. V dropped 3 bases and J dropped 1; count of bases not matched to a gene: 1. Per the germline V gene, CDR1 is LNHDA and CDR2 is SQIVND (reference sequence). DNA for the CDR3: TGTGCCAGTAGTATGGGGACAGGGAGCAATCAGCCCCAGCATTTT. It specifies CASSMGTGSNQPQHF.

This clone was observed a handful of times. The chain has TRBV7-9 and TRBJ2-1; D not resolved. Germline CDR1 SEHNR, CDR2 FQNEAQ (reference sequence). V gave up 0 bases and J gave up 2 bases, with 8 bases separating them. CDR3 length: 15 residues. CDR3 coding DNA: TGTGCCAGCAGCTTAGCTGGGCCCACCTACAATGAGCAGTTCTTC. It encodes CASSLAGPTYNEQFF. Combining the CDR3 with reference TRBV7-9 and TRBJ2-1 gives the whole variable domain DTGVSQNPRHKITKRGQNVTFRCDPISEHNRLYWYRQTLGQGPEFLTYFQNEAQLEKSRLLSDRFSAERPKGSFSTLEIQRTEQGDSAMYLCASSLAGPTYNEQFFGPGTRLTVL.

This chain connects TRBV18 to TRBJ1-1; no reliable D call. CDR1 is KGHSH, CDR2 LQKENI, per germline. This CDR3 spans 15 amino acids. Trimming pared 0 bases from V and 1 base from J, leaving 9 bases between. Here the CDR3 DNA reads TGTGCCAGCTCACCACCCAGCAGAGAGAACACTGAAGCTTTCTTT. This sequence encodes CASSPPSRENTEAFF.

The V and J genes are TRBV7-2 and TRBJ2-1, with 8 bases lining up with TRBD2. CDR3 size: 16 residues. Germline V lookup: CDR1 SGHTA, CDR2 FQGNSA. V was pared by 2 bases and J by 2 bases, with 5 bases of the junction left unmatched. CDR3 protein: CASSLNAGGPYNEQFF. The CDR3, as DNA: TGTGCCAGCAGCTTAAATGCGGGGGGCCCCTACAATGAGCAGTTCTTC.

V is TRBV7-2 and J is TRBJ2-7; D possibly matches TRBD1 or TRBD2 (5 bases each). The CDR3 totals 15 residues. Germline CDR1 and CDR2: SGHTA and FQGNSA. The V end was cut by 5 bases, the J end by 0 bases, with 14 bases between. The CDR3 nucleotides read TGTGCCAGCAGCCCCCGAGGGACCGACTCCTACGAGCAGTACTTC. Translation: CASSPRGTDSYEQYF.

The CDR3 DNA reads TGTGCCAGCAGTTTATCCGGCAGGGGGTACGAGCAGTACTTC. This gives the protein CASSLSGRGYEQYF. The chain joins TRBV28 to TRBJ2-7, with TRBD1 matching over 7 bases. The length of the CDR3 is 14 residues. The germline gives CDR1 MDHEN, CDR2 SYDVKM. The V gene end was trimmed by 1 base and the J gene end by 4 bases; junction bases not matched to a gene: 4.

CDR3 in amino acids: CSASKDTQSYEQYF. The CDR3 DNA follows: TGCAGTGCTAGTAAGGACACACAATCCTACGAGCAGTACTTC. This chain uses TRBV20-1 with TRBJ2-7; maybe TRBD1 (5 bases). Looked up from germline, CDR1 is DFQATT and CDR2 is SNEGSKA (reference sequence). CDR3 length: 14 amino acids. Deletions cut 3 bases from V and 1 base from J, with 13 bases between.

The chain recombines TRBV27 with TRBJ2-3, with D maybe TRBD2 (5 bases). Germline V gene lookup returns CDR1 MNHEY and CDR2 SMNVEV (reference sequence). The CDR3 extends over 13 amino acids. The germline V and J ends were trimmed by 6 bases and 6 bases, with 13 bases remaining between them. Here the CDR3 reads CASRNQEADTQYF. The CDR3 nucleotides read TGTGCCAGCAGAAATCAGGAGGCGGATACGCAGTATTTT.

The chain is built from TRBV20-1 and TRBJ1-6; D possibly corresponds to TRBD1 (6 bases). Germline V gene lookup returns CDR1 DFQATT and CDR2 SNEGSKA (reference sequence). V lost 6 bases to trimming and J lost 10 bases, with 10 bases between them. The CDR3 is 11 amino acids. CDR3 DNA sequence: TGCAGTGCGGGAGGGGGATCACCCCTCCACTTT. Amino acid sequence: CSAGGGSPLHF.

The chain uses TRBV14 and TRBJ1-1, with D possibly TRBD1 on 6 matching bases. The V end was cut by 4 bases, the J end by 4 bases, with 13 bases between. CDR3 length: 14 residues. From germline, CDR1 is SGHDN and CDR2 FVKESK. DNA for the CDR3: TGTGCCAGCAGCCTCGTAGGAGGGGGCACTGAAGCTTTCTTT. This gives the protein CASSLVGGGTEAFF.

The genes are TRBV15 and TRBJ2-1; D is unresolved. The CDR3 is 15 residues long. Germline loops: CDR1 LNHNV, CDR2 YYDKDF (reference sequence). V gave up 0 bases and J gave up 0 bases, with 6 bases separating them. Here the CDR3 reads CATSRDISSYNEQFF. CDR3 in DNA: TGTGCCACCAGCAGAGATATAAGCTCCTACAATGAGCAGTTCTTC.

The CDR3 nucleotides are TGTGCCAGCAGCTTGGGGCGGGGGCGGGGTGAGCAGTTCTTC. Encoded protein: CASSLGRGRGEQFF. The rearrangement links TRBV5-5 to TRBJ2-1; possibly TRBD2 for D (7 bases). The CDR3 spans 14 residues. Germline V lookup: CDR1 SGHKS, CDR2 YYEKEE (reference sequence). Trimming removed 0 bases from V and 9 bases from J, with 13 bases in between.

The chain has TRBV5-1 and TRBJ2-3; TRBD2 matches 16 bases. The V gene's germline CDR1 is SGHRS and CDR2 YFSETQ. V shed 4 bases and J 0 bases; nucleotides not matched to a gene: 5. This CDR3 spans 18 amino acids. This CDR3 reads CASSQGTSGGASTDTQYF. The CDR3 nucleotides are TGCGCCAGCAGCCAGGGGACTAGCGGGGGGGCTAGCACAGATACGCAGTATTTT.

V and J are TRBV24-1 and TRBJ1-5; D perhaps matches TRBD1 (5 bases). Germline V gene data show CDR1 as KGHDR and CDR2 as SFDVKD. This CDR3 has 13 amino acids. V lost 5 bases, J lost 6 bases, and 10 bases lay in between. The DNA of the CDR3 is TGTGCCACCAGTGGGGGCGCGGGTCAGCCCCAGCATTTT. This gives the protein CATSGGAGQPQHF.

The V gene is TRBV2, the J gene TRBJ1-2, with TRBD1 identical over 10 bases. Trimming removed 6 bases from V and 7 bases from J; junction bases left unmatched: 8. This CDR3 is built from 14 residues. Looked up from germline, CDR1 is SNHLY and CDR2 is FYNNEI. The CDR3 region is CASSRRQGAFGYTF. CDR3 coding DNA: TGTGCCAGCAGCCGTCGACAGGGGGCGTTTGGCTACACCTTC.

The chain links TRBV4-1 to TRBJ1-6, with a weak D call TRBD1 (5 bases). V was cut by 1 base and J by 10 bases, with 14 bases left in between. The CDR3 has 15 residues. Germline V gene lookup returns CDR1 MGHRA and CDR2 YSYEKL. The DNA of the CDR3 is TGCGCCAGCAGCCAAGTAGCCCAGGGCCGGTCACCCCTCCACTTT. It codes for CASSQVAQGRSPLHF.

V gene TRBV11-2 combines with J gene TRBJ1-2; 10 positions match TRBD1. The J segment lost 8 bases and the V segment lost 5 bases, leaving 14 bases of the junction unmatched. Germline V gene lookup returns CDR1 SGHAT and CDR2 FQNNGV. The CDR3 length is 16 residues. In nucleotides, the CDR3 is TGTGCCAGCAGCCCCCAGATGGTTGGGACAGGGGAGGGCTACACCTTC. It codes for CASSPQMVGTGEGYTF.

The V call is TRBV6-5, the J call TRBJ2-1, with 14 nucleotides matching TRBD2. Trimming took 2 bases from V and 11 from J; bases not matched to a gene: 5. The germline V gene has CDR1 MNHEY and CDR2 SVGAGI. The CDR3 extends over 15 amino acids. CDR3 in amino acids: CASSYAGTSGGQQFF. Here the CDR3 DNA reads TGTGCCAGCAGTTACGCGGGGACTAGCGGGGGCCAGCAGTTCTTC.

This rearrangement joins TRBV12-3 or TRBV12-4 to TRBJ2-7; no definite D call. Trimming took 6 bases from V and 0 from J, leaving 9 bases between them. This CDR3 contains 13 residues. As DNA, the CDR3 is TGTGCCAGCAGGAATAGGGCCTCCTACGAGCAGTACTTC. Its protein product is CASRNRASYEQYF.

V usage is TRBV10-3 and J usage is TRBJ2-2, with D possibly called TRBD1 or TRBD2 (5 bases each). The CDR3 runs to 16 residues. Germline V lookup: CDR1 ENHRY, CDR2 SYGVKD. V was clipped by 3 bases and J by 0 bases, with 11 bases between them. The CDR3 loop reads CAISDSGATNTGELFF. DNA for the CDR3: TGTGCCATCAGTGACTCCGGGGCCACGAACACCGGGGAGCTGTTTTTT.

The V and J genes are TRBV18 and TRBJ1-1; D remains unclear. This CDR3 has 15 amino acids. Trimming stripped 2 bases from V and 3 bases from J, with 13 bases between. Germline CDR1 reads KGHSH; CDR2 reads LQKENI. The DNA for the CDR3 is TGTGCCAGCTCACCAGGACGGGTGAGGGACACTGAAGCTTTCTTT. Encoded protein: CASSPGRVRDTEAFF.

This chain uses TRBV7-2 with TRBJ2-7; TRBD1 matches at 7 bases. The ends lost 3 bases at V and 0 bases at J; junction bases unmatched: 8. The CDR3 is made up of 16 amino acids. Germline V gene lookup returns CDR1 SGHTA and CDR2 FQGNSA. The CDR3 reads CASSFGIGTASYEQYF. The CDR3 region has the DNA TGTGCCAGCAGCTTTGGAATTGGGACAGCCTCCTACGAGCAGTACTTC.

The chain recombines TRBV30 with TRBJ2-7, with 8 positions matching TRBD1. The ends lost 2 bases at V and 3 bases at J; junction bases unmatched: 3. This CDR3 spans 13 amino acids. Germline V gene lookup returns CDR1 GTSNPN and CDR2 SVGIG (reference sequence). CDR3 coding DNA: TGTGCCTGGAGTCGGGGGACAGGCTACGAGCAGTACTTC. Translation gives CAWSRGTGYEQYF.

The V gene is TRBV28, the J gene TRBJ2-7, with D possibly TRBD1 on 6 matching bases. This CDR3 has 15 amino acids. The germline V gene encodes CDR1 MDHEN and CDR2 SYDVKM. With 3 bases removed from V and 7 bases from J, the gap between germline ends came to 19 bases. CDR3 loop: CASSFLQGSHQEQYF. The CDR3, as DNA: TGTGCCAGCAGTTTCCTACAGGGATCACATCAAGAGCAGTACTTC.